This T cell receptor beta chain was observed in a study of regulatory T cells in long-lasting Graves disease. Findings and caveats of the study: With persistent disease, TRBV28, TRBJ1-2 and TRBJ2-5 were the favored segments. Compared with new cases, persistent Graves' patients showed reduced TCR diversity. Fewer public clonotypes were shared by new patients (966) than by persistent patients (approximately 2,700).

Trimming took off 6 bases at V and 2 bases at J, with 8 bases between the two ends. The CDR3 runs to 13 residues. Germline assignment: CDR1 MNHNS and CDR2 SASEGT. This clonotype was counted between two and nine times. No antigen is known for it. Time point given: persistent/refractory GD, antithyroid drugs over 5 years with positive TRAb. Preparation of the TCR library used RNA extracted from PBMCs. Libraries of TCR beta came from iRepertoire HTBI primers plus Arm-PCR of CDR3 regions. TCRdb itself ran the multiplex PCR reads through MiXCR, one entry per CDR3 protein. The data hold some 370,000 distinct CDR3 sequences, with around 20% observed a single time.

The V and J genes are TRBV6-1 and TRBJ1-3, with a weak D call TRBD1 (6 bases). Sequences were derived from peripheral blood mononuclear cells (PBMCs), sampled when the disease was refractory, from a patient treated with antithyroid drugs. The receptor comes from a female donor with Graves disease. CDR3 nucleotides: TGTGCCAGCAGCTGGGGGCCTGGAAACACCATATATTTT. Amino acid sequence: CASSWGPGNTIYF.